This paragraph reports one T cell receptor (beta chain). Sequenced by immunoSEQ multiplex PCR; TCRdb stores in-frame clones only, minus some. The table includes approximately 250,000 clones, almost 85% detected once. The sample belongs to a study of blood T cell repertoires in COVID-19. Study at large: Italy, Spain and the United States were the sources of the convalescent and acute COVID-19 samples. PBMCs, B-cell-depleted T cells, or T cells provided the cDNA or gDNA that made up the material.

The sequencing input was peripheral blood. The TCR comes from a man aged 50-59 years with COVID-19, enrolled during active disease.

The CDR3 DNA is TGTGCCACCAGTGACCCGATAGCGGACACAGATACGCAGTATTTT. Translating it yields CATSDPIADTDTQYF. This chain links TRBV24-1 with TRBJ2-3; tentative D call: TRBD2 (6 bases). Germline CDR1 KGHDR, CDR2 SFDVKD. Trimming left V 4 bases short and J 2 bases short, with 12 bases between. This CDR3 is 15 amino acids long.